The 27 T cell receptor beta chains below were found in one sample sequenced in a study of T-cell reconstitution after alpha-beta-depleted transplantation in children. Using unique molecular identifiers, the investigators prepared the TCRbeta library. A single record per CDR3 protein comes from TCRdb applying MiXCR to the PCR reads. The sample lists roughly 15,000 distinct CDR3 sequences; approximately 5.3% were seen once. The specimen comprised PBMCs, sampled before TCRalphabeta/CD19-depleted stem cell transplant. These receptor sequences come from a boy aged 5-17 years with acute lymphoblastic leukemia, due to receive a stem cell transplant.

This clonotype was seen many times. J is TRBJ1-5 and V is TRBV4-1, with TRBD1 matching 8 bases. CDR1 is MGHRA and CDR2 is YSYEKL in the germline V gene. The CDR3 length is 16 residues. V dropped 3 bases and J dropped 2; count of bases not matched to a gene: 6. CDR3 DNA sequence: TGCGCCAGCAGCCAGGAACCGGACAGGGGCAATCAGCCCCAGCATTTT. As protein: CASSQEPDRGNQPQHF.

V and J are TRBV30 and TRBJ2-2; possibly TRBD1 for D (6 bases). Per germline, CDR1 GTSNPN and CDR2 SVGIG (reference sequence). The CDR3 sequence is 14 residues long. V was pared by 0 bases and J by 6 bases, with 11 bases between. The CDR3 DNA reads TGTGCCTGGAGTGTTTTAGGGGGACCCGGGGAGCTGTTTTTT. This codes for CAWSVLGGPGELFF.

This clonotype was picked up many times. The V gene is TRBV6-1, the J gene TRBJ2-7; 9 nucleotides line up with TRBD1. CDR3 length: 14 residues. Germline-derived CDR1 and CDR2 are MNHNS and SASEGT. V was clipped by 4 bases and J by 4 bases; unmatched bases: 5. CDR3 in amino acids: CASSVQGARYEQYF. The CDR3 nucleotides read TGTGCCAGCAGTGTACAGGGGGCAAGGTACGAGCAGTACTTC.

The sample holds many counts of this clonotype. The rearrangement joins TRBV19 to TRBJ2-1; 9 bases are shared with TRBD2. There are 13 residues in the CDR3. V was pared by 4 bases and J by 6 bases, with 1 base of the junction left unmatched. From germline, CDR1 is LNHDA and CDR2 SQIVND (reference sequence). The CDR3 DNA sequence: TGTGCCAGTAGTACGACTAGCGGCAATGAGCAGTTCTTC. As protein: CASSTTSGNEQFF. Variable domain in full (rest from reference TRBV19 and TRBJ2-1): DGGITQSPKYLFRKEGQNVTLSCEQNLNHDAMYWYRQDPGQGLRLIYYSQIVNDFQKGDIAEGYSVSREKKESFPLTVTSAQKNPTAFYLCASSTTSGNEQFFGPGTRLTVL.

This clonotype was counted many times. A read error may account for a junction end that differs from germline. The chain has TRBV11-2 and TRBJ2-5; 7 bases map to TRBD2. This CDR3 contains 17 residues. Per the germline V gene, CDR1 is SGHAT and CDR2 is FQNNGV. This CDR3 is CASSLRLSGVTQQTQYF. CDR3 bases: TGTGCCAGCAGCTTACGGCTCAGCGGGGTGACCCAACAGACCCAGTACTTC.

This clonotype was counted at least ten times. The chain combines TRBV5-1 with TRBJ2-1; 12 bases are a match to TRBD1. The germline gives CDR1 SGHRS, CDR2 YFSETQ. Trimming at V came to 4 bases and at J to 4 bases, leaving 15 bases not matched to a gene. The CDR3 is 19 amino acids. This CDR3 is CASSGTGGQQMESYNEQFF. CDR3 in DNA: TGCGCCAGCAGCGGGACAGGGGGCCAGCAGATGGAGTCGTACAATGAGCAGTTCTTC. The full variable domain, rest sourced from reference TRBV5-1 and TRBJ2-1, is KAGVTQTPRYLIKTRGQQVTLSCSPISGHRSVSWYQQTPGQGLQFLFEYFSETQRNKGNFPGRFSGRQFSNSRSEMNVSTLELGDSALYLCASSGTGGQQMESYNEQFFGPGTRLTVL.

This clonotype was observed many times. The rearrangement links TRBV5-6 to TRBJ2-7; 7 positions agree with TRBD1. This CDR3 is built from 13 residues. Germline values: CDR1 SGHDT, CDR2 YYEEEE. V shed 3 bases and J 2 bases; nucleotides not matched to a gene: 2. CDR3 loop: CASSSTGAYEQYF. DNA of the CDR3: TGTGCCAGCAGCTCTACAGGGGCCTACGAGCAGTACTTC.

By its share, this clonotype is medium-sized. This chain uses TRBV4-1 with TRBJ2-2, with D possibly matching TRBD2 (6 bases). Trimming shortened V by 0 bases and J by 0 bases, and 17 bases separated the two germline ends. Germline loops: CDR1 MGHRA, CDR2 YSYEKL. The CDR3 totals 19 residues. CDR3 protein: CASSQDSYAGLTNTGELFF. The DNA for the CDR3 is TGCGCCAGCAGCCAAGATAGCTATGCGGGGTTAACGAACACCGGGGAGCTGTTTTTT.

The sample holds many counts of this clonotype. DNA for the CDR3: TGTGCCAGCAGCTTAGACTGGGGGAGCGAAGCTTTCTTT. It yields the protein CASSLDWGSEAFF. V and J are TRBV7-2 and TRBJ1-1, with TRBD1 as a possible D gene (5 bases). Germline V gene sequence: CDR1 SGHTA, CDR2 FQGNSA. The CDR3 has 13 residues. Trimming pared 1 base from V and 8 bases from J, leaving 11 bases between.

This clonotype was seen ten or more times. The genes are TRBV30 and TRBJ2-7, with 10 positions matching TRBD2. The CDR3 runs to 13 residues. Germline lookup yields CDR1 GTSNPN and CDR2 SVGIG (reference sequence). After removal of 1 base from V and 5 bases from J, the junction contained 2 bases not matched to a gene. The CDR3 is CAWSGSGGDEQYF. The CDR3 coding sequence is TGTGCCTGGAGTGGAAGCGGGGGGGACGAGCAGTACTTC.

This clonotype was seen ten or more times. The gene calls are TRBV11-2 and TRBJ1-3; weak D call: TRBD1 (6 bases). This CDR3 has 15 residues. The V end was cut by 4 bases, the J end by 4 bases, with 14 bases between. Germline CDR1 is SGHAT and CDR2 is FQNNGV. The DNA for the CDR3 is TGTGCCAGCAGCTCAATCCCGACAGGAGGAAACACCATATATTTT. Protein sequence: CASSSIPTGGNTIYF. Combining the CDR3 with reference TRBV11-2 and TRBJ1-3 gives the whole variable domain EAGVAQSPRYKIIEKRQSVAFWCNPISGHATLYWYQQILGQGPKLLIQFQNNGVVDDSQLPKDRFSAERLKGVDSTLKIQPAKLEDSAVYLCASSSIPTGGNTIYFGEGSWLTVV.

This clonotype was recorded many times. The chain uses TRBV10-2 and TRBJ2-7; the match to TRBD1 covers 7 bases. The CDR3 length is 14 residues. J lost 2 bases, V lost 1 base, and 2 bases had no gene match. Germline CDR1 is WSHSY and CDR2 is SAAADI. CDR3 DNA sequence: TGCGCCAGCAGTGAGTGGACAGGCACCTACGAGCAGTACTTC. Translated, it gives CASSEWTGTYEQYF.

This clonotype was observed many times. The J gene is TRBJ2-1, the V gene TRBV19; TRBD2 aligns across 11 bases. The germline V gene has CDR1 LNHDA and CDR2 SQIVND (reference sequence). V dropped 6 bases and J dropped 8; count of bases not matched to a gene: 9. CDR3 length: 15 residues. The CDR3 nucleotides are TGTGCCAGTAGCAAACTAGCGGGAGTGGTCCATGAGCAGTTCTTC. Its translation is CASSKLAGVVHEQFF. The full variable domain, in which reference TRBV19 and TRBJ2-1 provide the parts outside the CDR3, is DGGITQSPKYLFRKEGQNVTLSCEQNLNHDAMYWYRQDPGQGLRLIYYSQIVNDFQKGDIAEGYSVSREKKESFPLTVTSAQKNPTAFYLCASSKLAGVVHEQFFGPGTRLTVL.

This clonotype was detected ten times or more. This chain connects TRBV5-1 to TRBJ2-2; 9 bases are a match to TRBD1. V dropped 1 base and J dropped 4; count of bases not matched to a gene: 5. The germline V gene has CDR1 SGHRS and CDR2 YFSETQ. The CDR3 runs to 16 residues. The CDR3 sequence: CASSLRTGASTGELFF. CDR3 in DNA: TGCGCCAGCAGCTTGAGGACAGGGGCAAGCACCGGGGAGCTGTTTTTT.

This clonotype was counted at least ten times. The rearrangement joins TRBV5-5 to TRBJ1-6, with a weak D call TRBD1 (5 bases). This CDR3 has 14 amino acids. V lost 4 bases and J 10 bases, leaving 15 bases between the germline ends. Germline V gene lookup returns CDR1 SGHKS and CDR2 YYEKEE (reference sequence). CDR3 DNA: TGTGCCAGCAGCCAATATATGGGGCAATCACCCCTCCACTTT. Its protein is CASSQYMGQSPLHF.

This clonotype was detected ten times or more. V and J are TRBV12-3 or TRBV12-4 and TRBJ2-3; TRBD1 matches 8 bases. CDR3 length: 16 residues. With 6 bases clipped from V and 0 bases from J, the junction kept 8 bases outside the gene matches. In DNA form, the CDR3 reads TGTGCCAGCAGCCAACCGGGACAGGCAAGCACAGATACGCAGTATTTT. It encodes CASSQPGQASTDTQYF.

This clonotype showed up many times. The chain joins TRBV13 to TRBJ1-5; 8 bases align to TRBD1. V lost 5 bases, J lost 6 bases, and 15 bases stayed unmatched. The CDR3 runs 17 residues. Germline values: CDR1 PRHDT, CDR2 FYEKMQ (reference sequence). The CDR3 protein is CASSASQGAPFTQPQHF. The DNA of the CDR3 is TGTGCCAGCAGCGCAAGCCAGGGGGCGCCTTTCACTCAGCCCCAGCATTTT.

Many counts were recorded for this clonotype. The chain uses TRBV15 and TRBJ2-2, with 8 bases aligning to TRBD2. V shed 1 base and J 5 bases; nucleotides not matched to a gene: 9. CDR3 length: 17 residues. CDR1 and CDR2 from the germline V gene are LNHNV and YYDKDF (reference sequence). The CDR3, as DNA: TGTGCCACCAGCAGAGGGTCGGGGGGGGCACGGACCGGGGAGCTGTTTTTT. It specifies CATSRGSGGARTGELFF.

This clonotype was seen repeatedly, ten times or more. V and J are TRBV20-1 and TRBJ2-5, with D tentatively TRBD1 or TRBD2 (5 bases each). The length of the CDR3 is 16 residues. Germline V gene sequence: CDR1 DFQATT, CDR2 SNEGSKA (reference sequence). Trimming took 5 bases from V and 7 from J, leaving 26 bases between them. The CDR3 sequence: CSAALMVGDPKRTQYF. DNA for the CDR3: TGCAGTGCTGCACTCATGGTGGGGGACCCCAAGCGGACCCAGTACTTC.

This clonotype was seen ten or more times. This chain uses TRBV20-1 with TRBJ1-6; no reliable D call. The CDR3 covers 16 residues. Germline values: CDR1 DFQATT, CDR2 SNEGSKA (reference sequence). V was pared by 0 bases and J by 5 bases, with 14 bases between. The CDR3 region has the DNA TGCAGTGCTAGAGAGGCGGGTTGGAGGAATAATTCACCCCTCCACTTT. Translation gives CSAREAGWRNNSPLHF.

This clonotype was seen many times. This sequence joins TRBV28 and TRBJ2-2; 7 bases line up with TRBD2. CDR3 length: 17 residues. The J segment lost 7 bases and the V segment lost 6 bases, leaving 17 bases of the junction unmatched. Germline values: CDR1 MDHEN, CDR2 SYDVKM. The CDR3 nucleotides are TGTGCCAGCAGATCCGCGGGGGTCACAACCGTTCTCGGGGAGCTGTTTTTT. Amino acid sequence: CASRSAGVTTVLGELFF.

Ten or more counts support this clonotype. This rearrangement joins TRBV6-1 to TRBJ1-1; D not resolved. Trimming shortened V by 4 bases and J by 2 bases, and 8 bases separated the two germline ends. CDR1 is MNHNS, CDR2 SASEGT, per germline. This CDR3 spans 13 amino acids. CDR3 in DNA: TGTGCCAGCAGTGCGGGCTCTAACACTGAAGCTTTCTTT. It specifies CASSAGSNTEAFF.

This chain links TRBV7-2 with TRBJ1-4; D is undetermined. The germline V gene has CDR1 SGHTA and CDR2 FQGNSA. V was clipped by 1 base and J by 3 bases, with 9 bases between them. The length of the CDR3 is 15 residues. CDR3 coding DNA: TGTGCCAGCAGCTTAGTTGCTTTTCCTAATGAAAAACTGTTTTTT. This codes for CASSLVAFPNEKLFF.

This clonotype was seen repeatedly, ten times or more. The chain recombines TRBV5-6 with TRBJ1-6; possibly TRBD1 for D (5 bases). V lost 4 bases to trimming and J lost 7 bases, with 21 bases between them. CDR1 is SGHDT and CDR2 is YYEEEE in the germline V gene. This CDR3 has 17 amino acids. The CDR3 loop is CASSVAIGAALNSPLHF. CDR3 in DNA: TGTGCCAGCAGCGTCGCTATCGGGGCAGCCTTAAATTCACCCCTCCACTTT.

This clonotype was counted ten times or more. The CDR3 here is CASSYGGGRNSPLHF. For the CDR3, the DNA is TGTGCCAGCAGTTACGGAGGGGGCAGGAATTCACCCCTCCACTTT. This chain uses TRBV12-3 or TRBV12-4 with TRBJ1-6; 7 nucleotides match TRBD1. The CDR3 contains 15 residues. The trim removed 4 bases at V and 7 bases at J, leaving 7 bases unmatched.

By share, this clonotype counts as medium-sized. The rearrangement joins TRBV12-3 or TRBV12-4 to TRBJ2-7, with 9 bases aligning to TRBD2. After removal of 4 bases from V and 12 bases from J, the junction contained 7 bases not matched to a gene. This CDR3 is 12 amino acids long. The CDR3 DNA reads TGTGCCAGCAGTTCGGATAGCGGGAGTCGGTACTTC. It translates to CASSSDSGSRYF.

This clonotype was counted ten times or more. V and J are TRBV12-3 or TRBV12-4 and TRBJ1-4, with D possibly TRBD1 on 5 matching bases. The CDR3 contains 17 residues. Trimming took off 7 bases at V and 0 bases at J, with 18 bases between the two ends. CDR3 coding DNA: TGTGCCAGCACCTCGGGGACCCACTTTGCAACTAATGAAAAACTGTTTTTT. It specifies CASTSGTHFATNEKLFF.